Reported below is one T cell receptor (beta chain). Its cognate antigen is unknown. Primers included in the PCR were 60 Vbeta and 13 Jbeta primers. Clones were read by immunoSEQ multiplex PCR, and TCRdb kept only the in-frame ones, dropping some. The sample carries approximately 100,000 clones, just under 75% recorded once. This specimen belongs to a study of cytomegalovirus exposure and HLA in healthy donors. General study results and limits: After further analysis at a later stage, 15,000 to 20,000 TCR beta sequences were associated with HLA alleles at 0.05 false discovery rate.

CDR3 size: 12 residues. The germline V gene has CDR1 MRHNA and CDR2 SNTAGT. The V segment lost 10 bases and the J segment 4 bases; nucleotides outside the gene matches: 4. The V gene is TRBV6-4, the J gene TRBJ2-1, with TRBD1 identical over 7 bases. The source of this sequence is a human donor in good health. Input material: PBMCs. The CDR3 nucleotides are TGTGCCACAAGGGACAGATACAATGAGCAGTTCTTC. It specifies CATRDRYNEQFF.